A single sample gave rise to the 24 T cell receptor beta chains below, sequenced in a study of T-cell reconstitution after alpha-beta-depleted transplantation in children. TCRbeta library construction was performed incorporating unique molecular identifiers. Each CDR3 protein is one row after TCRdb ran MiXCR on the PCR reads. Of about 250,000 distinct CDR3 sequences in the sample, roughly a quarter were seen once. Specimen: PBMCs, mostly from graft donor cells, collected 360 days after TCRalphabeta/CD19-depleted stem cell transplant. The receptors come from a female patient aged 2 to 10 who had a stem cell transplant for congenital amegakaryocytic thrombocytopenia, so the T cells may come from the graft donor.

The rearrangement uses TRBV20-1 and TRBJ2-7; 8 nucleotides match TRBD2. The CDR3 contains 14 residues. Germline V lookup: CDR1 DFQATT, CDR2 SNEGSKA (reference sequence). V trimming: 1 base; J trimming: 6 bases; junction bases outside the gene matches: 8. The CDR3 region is CSARAREGLVEQYF. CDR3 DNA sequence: TGCAGTGCTAGAGCCCGGGAGGGCCTTGTCGAGCAGTACTTC.

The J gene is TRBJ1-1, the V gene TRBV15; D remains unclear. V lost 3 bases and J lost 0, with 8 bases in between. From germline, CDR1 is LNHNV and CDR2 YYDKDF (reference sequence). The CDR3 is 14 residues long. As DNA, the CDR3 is TGTGCCACCAGCAGCTCTGTCGTGAACACTGAAGCTTTCTTT. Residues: CATSSSVVNTEAFF.

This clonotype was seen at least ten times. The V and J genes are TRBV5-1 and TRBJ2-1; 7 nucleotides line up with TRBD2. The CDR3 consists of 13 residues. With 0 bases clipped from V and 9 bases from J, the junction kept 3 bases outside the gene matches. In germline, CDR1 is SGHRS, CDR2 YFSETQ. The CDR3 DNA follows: TGCGCCAGCAGCTTGGCCCCGGGGGGTGAGCAGTTCTTC. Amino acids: CASSLAPGGEQFF.

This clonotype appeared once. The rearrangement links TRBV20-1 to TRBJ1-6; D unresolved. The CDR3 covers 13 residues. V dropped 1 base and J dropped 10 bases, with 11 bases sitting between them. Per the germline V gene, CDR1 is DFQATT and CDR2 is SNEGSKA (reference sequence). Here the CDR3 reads CSARAREYSPLHF. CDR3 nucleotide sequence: TGCAGTGCTAGAGCGAGGGAATACTCACCCCTCCACTTT.

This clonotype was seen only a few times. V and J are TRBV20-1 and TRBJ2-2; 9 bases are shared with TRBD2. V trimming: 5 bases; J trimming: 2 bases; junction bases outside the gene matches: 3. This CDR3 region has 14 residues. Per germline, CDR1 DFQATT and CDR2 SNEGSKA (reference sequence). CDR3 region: CSAFSGGNTGELFF. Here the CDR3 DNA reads TGCAGTGCTTTTAGCGGGGGCAACACCGGGGAGCTGTTTTTT.

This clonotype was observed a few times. The CDR3 loop is CASRHYAGPEYF. CDR3 in DNA: TGTGCCAGCAGACACTACGCGGGACCGGAGTATTTT. This chain joins TRBV6-5 and TRBJ2-3; a possible D gene is TRBD2 (6 bases). Trimming left V 6 bases short and J 13 bases short, with 17 bases between. Germline V lookup: CDR1 MNHEY, CDR2 SVGAGI. This CDR3 contains 12 residues.

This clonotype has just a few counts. CDR3 nucleotides: TGCAGTGCGAGATCCTACGAGCAGTACTTC. Amino acids: CSARSYEQYF. V gene TRBV20-1 combines with J gene TRBJ2-7; D call uncertain. V was trimmed by 6 bases and J by 1 base, leaving 4 bases between them. The CDR3 sequence is 10 residues long. Germline CDR1 is DFQATT and CDR2 is SNEGSKA (reference sequence).

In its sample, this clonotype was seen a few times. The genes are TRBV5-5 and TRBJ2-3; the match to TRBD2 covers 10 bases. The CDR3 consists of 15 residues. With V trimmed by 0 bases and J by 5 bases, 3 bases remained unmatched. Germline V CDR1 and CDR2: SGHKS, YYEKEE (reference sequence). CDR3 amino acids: CASSLVLAGVDTQYF. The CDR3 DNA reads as TGTGCCAGCAGCTTGGTGCTAGCGGGAGTAGATACGCAGTATTTT.

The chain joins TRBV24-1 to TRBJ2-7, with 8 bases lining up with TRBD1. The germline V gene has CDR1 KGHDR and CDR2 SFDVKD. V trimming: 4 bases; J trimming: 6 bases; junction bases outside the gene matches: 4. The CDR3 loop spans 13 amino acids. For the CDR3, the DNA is TGTGCCACCAGTGAACCGGGACAGGTCGAGCAGTACTTC. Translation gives CATSEPGQVEQYF.

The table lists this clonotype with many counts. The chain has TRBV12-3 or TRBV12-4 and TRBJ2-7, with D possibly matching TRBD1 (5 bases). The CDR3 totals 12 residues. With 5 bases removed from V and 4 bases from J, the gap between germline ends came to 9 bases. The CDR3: CASSRQGYEQYF. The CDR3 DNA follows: TGTGCCAGCAGTCGTCAGGGTTACGAGCAGTACTTC.

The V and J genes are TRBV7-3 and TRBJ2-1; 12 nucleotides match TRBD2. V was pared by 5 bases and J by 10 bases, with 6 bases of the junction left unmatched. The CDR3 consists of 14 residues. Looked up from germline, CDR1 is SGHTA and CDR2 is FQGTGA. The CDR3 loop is CASSPTGTSGEQFF. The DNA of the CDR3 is TGTGCCAGCAGCCCAACCGGGACTAGCGGGGAGCAGTTCTTC.

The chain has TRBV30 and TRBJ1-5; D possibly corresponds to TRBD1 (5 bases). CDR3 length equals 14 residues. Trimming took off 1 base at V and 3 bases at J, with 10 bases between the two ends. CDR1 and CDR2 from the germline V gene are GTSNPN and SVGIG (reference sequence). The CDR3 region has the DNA TGTGCCTGGAGTGACGGGGGTTTCAATCAGCCCCAGCATTTT. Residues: CAWSDGGFNQPQHF.

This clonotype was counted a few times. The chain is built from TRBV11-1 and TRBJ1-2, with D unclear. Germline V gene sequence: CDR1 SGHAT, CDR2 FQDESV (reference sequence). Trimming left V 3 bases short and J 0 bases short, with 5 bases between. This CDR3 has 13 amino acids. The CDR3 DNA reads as TGTGCCAGCAGCTTGGGAGCTAACTATGGCTACACCTTC. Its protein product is CASSLGANYGYTF. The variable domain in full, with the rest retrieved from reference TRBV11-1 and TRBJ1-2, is EAEVAQSPRYKITEKSQAVAFWCDPISGHATLYWYRQILGQGPELLVQFQDESVVDDSQLPKDRFSAERLKGVDSTLKIQPAELGDSAMYLCASSLGANYGYTFGSGTRLTVV.

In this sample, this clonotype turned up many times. CDR3 sequence: CASSLGRSENEQFF. The CDR3 DNA reads as TGTGCCAGCAGCTTGGGGAGGTCGGAAAATGAGCAGTTCTTC. The J gene is TRBJ2-1, the V gene TRBV11-3, with D perhaps matching TRBD2 (6 bases). The CDR3 covers 14 residues. V lost 3 bases to trimming and J lost 7 bases, with 13 bases between them. The germline CDR1 and CDR2 sequences are SGHNT and YENEEA.

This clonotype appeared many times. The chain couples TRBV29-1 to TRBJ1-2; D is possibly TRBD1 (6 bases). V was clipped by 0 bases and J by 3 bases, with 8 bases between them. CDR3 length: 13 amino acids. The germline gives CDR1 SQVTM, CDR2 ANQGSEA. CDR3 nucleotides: TGCAGCGTTGAAGAGCAGGGGCACTATGGCTACACCTTC. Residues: CSVEEQGHYGYTF.

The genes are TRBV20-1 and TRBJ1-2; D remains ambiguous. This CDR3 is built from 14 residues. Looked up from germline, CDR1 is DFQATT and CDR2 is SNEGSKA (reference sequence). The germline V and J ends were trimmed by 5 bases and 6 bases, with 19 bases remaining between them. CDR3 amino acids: CSAPKTLNSNGYTF. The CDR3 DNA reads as TGCAGTGCTCCCAAGACACTCAACTCCAATGGCTACACCTTC.

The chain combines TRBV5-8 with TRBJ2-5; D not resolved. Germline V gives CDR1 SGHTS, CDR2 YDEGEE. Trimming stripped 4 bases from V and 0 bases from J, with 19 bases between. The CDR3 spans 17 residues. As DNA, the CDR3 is TGTGCCAGCAGCCTGGCGACTGGTCCCGTTTACCAAGAGACCCAGTACTTC. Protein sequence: CASSLATGPVYQETQYF.

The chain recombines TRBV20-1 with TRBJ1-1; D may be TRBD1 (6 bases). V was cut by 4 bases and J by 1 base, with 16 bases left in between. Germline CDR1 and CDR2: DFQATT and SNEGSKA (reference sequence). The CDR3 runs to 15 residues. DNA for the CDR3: TGCAGTGCTACTACCCTTACAGGGCCGAACACTGAAGCTTTCTTT. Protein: CSATTLTGPNTEAFF.

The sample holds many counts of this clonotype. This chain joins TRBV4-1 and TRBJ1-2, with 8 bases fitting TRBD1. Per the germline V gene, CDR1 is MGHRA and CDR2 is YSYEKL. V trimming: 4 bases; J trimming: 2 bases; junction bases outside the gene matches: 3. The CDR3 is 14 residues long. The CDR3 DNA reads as TGCGCCAGCAGCCCGACAGGGGCGAACTATGGCTACACCTTC. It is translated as CASSPTGANYGYTF.

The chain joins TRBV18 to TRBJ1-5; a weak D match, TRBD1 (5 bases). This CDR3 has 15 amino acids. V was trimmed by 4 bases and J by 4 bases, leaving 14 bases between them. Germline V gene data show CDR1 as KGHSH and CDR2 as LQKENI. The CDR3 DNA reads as TGTGCCAGCTCACTGGAGGGGCCCTCAAATCAGCCCCAGCATTTT. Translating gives CASSLEGPSNQPQHF.

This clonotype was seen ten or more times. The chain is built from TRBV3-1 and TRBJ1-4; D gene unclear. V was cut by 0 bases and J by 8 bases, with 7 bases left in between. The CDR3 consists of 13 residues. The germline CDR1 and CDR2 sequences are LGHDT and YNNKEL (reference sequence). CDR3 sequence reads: CASSQDPVEKLFF. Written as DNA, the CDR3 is TGTGCCAGCAGCCAAGATCCGGTCGAAAAACTGTTTTTT.

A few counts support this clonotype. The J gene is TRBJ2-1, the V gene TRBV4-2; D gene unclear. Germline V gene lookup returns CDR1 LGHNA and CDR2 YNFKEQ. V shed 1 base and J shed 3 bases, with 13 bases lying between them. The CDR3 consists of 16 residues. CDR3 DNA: TGTGCCAGCAGCCAAGGCGTTCCGTATTACTACAATGAGCAGTTCTTC. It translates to CASSQGVPYYYNEQFF.

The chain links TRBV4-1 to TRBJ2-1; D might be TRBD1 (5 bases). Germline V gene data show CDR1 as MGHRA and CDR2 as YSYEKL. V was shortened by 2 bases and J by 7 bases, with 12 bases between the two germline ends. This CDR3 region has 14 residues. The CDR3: CASSQKNKGNEQFF. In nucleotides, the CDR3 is TGCGCCAGCAGCCAAAAAAATAAGGGGAATGAGCAGTTCTTC.

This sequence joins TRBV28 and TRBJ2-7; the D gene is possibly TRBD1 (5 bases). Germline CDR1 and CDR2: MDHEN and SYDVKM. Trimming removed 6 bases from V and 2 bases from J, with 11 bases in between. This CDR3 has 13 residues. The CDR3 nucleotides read TGTGCCAGCAGGCGGACAAGTCCCTACGAGCAGTACTTC. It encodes CASRRTSPYEQYF.